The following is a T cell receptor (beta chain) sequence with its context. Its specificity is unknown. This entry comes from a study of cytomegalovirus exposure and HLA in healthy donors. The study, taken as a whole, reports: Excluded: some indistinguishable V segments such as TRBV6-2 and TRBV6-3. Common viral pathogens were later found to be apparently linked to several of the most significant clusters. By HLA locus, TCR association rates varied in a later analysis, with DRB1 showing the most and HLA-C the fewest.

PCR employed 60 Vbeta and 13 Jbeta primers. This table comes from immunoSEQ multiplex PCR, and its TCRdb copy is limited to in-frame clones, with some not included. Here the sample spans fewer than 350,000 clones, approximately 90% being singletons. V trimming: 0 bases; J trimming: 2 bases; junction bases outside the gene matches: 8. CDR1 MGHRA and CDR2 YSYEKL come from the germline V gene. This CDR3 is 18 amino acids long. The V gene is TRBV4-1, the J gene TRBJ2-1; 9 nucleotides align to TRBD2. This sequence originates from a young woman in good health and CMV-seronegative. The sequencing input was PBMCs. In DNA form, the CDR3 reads TGCGCCAGCAGCCAAGACCGGGGTGGACTAGCGACCTACAATGAGCAGTTCTTC. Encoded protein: CASSQDRGGLATYNEQFF.